Sequencing of this TCR beta chain was carried out in a study of OX40 agonist ivuxolimab in advanced cancers. Regarding the research as a whole: Ivuxolimab, which targeted the costimulatory receptor OX40 (CD134), was an agonistic, fully human IgG2 monoclonal antibody. Intravenous ivuxolimab was administered to patients every 2 weeks at six dose levels: 0.01, 0.1, 0.3, 1.5, 3 and 10 mg/kg. Of the 50 or so patients in dose escalation, about 20 had hepatocellular carcinoma, roughly 15 had melanoma, 9 had renal cell carcinoma and 9 had head and neck cancer. In the dose-escalation cohort, 75% to 85% of patients were male, and the mean age was roughly 56 years with a range of roughly 20 to 79. Patients were allowed to have had prior anti-PD-1, anti-PD-L1 or anti-CTLA-4 therapy, and 40% to 45% of the dose-escalation patients had previously received checkpoint inhibitors. Partial responses occurred in three dose-escalation patients: two with cutaneous melanoma and one with hepatocellular carcinoma. The point of sequencing TCRbeta in the periphery was to test whether ivuxolimab changed TCR sequence diversity and drove clonal T-cell expansion. The monotherapy dose-escalation portion (N of about 50 patients) of the phase I ivuxolimab trial is reported in the paper.

For this clone: What antigen it recognizes has not been identified. Nothing much larger sits one base from this clone, and base qualities are not available.

General conclusions and limits of the study: At doses of 0.1 to 3.0 mg/kg, clonal expansion of both CD4+ and CD8+ blood T cells was observed from baseline to week 6. The antigen specificity of the peripheral T cells that underwent clonal expansion was not determined. In partial responders in the 0.1-3.0 mg/kg groups, normalized peripheral clonal expansion was found to be among the lowest, especially among CD8+ T cells. Low levels of normalized T-cell clonal expansion were also seen in some patients who did not respond. After ivuxolimab, expanded clones were on average more numerous among CD8+ T cells than among CD4+ T cells.

The trial excluded patients who had a history of autoimmune disease or who were on systemic immunosuppression. Peripheral blood for TCR sequencing was drawn from every dose cohort at baseline, at cycle 4 day 1 and at cycle 7 day 1. The samples were drawn from a first-in-human, open-label, multicenter phase I dose-escalation trial of ivuxolimab. The trial enrolled adults with locally advanced or metastatic head and neck squamous cell, hepatocellular, melanoma or renal cell carcinoma. Before TCR sequencing, CD4+ T cells and CD8+ T cells from peripheral blood were sorted into separate populations. Genomic DNA was isolated from the sorted cells so that the TCRbeta CDR3 region could be sequenced. The immunoSEQ Assay was used for sequencing of TCRbeta CDR3 regions. TCRdb took over this immuneACCESS table, retaining in-frame rearrangements with V and J assigned. Such tables are incomplete; in checked studies, under half of the missing clones stem from an unresolved V gene, and the remainder is unexplained. The table for this sample lists roughly 22,000 clones; about 86% of them were counted only once. Over 25% of the sample lies in the top ten.

The starting material was CD4+ or CD8+ T cells sorted from blood, obtained in a trial of the OX40 agonist ivuxolimab. This clonotype was sampled from an adult with an advanced solid tumor such as melanoma, head and neck, liver or kidney cancer.

DNA sequence: TGCGCCAGCAGCCAAGATAGGGGGTTCCCTGCTTACGAGCAGTACTTC. This encodes CASSQDRGFPAYEQYF. In this chain, TRBV4-3 is recombined with TRBJ2-7; possibly the D gene is TRBD1, per 6 matching bases. The CDR3 starts with the cysteine, ends with the phenylalanine, and has 16 residues. Just CDR3 DNA is preserved here, 48 bases in frame from base 1. The V and J ends are trimmed by 0 bases and 4 bases, leaving 16 bases between them. The germline V gene yields LGHNA for CDR1 and YSLEER for CDR2.